Sequencing of this T cell receptor (beta chain) was carried out in a study of human T cells and chemical hapten exposure. In TCRdb, the RACE reads were re-called with MiXCR into one record per CDR3 protein. The sample has about 58,000 distinct CDR3 sequences; 9.5% to 15% are singletons. This clonotype was picked up a small number of times. Germline CDR1 reads SGDLS; CDR2 reads YYNGEE. Trimming took off 2 bases at V and 5 bases at J, with 10 bases between the two ends. The CDR3 has 13 residues. Time point reported: patch test 3, about 24 weeks after DPC sensitization. Treatment noted: therapeutic diphenylcyclopropenone sensitization with weekly scalp DPC.

This chain connects TRBV9 to TRBJ1-1, with no clear D. This receptor was taken from a man between 25 and 39 years old with alopecia areata. Some clones in this sample may be carry-over from other donors' samples. This material consisted of whole blood, taken in connection with sensitization to the hapten diphenylcyclopropenone (DPC). CDR3 in DNA: TGTGCCAGCAGCGTCAGGTCGCAGACTGAAGCTTTCTTT. Its protein product is CASSVRSQTEAFF.